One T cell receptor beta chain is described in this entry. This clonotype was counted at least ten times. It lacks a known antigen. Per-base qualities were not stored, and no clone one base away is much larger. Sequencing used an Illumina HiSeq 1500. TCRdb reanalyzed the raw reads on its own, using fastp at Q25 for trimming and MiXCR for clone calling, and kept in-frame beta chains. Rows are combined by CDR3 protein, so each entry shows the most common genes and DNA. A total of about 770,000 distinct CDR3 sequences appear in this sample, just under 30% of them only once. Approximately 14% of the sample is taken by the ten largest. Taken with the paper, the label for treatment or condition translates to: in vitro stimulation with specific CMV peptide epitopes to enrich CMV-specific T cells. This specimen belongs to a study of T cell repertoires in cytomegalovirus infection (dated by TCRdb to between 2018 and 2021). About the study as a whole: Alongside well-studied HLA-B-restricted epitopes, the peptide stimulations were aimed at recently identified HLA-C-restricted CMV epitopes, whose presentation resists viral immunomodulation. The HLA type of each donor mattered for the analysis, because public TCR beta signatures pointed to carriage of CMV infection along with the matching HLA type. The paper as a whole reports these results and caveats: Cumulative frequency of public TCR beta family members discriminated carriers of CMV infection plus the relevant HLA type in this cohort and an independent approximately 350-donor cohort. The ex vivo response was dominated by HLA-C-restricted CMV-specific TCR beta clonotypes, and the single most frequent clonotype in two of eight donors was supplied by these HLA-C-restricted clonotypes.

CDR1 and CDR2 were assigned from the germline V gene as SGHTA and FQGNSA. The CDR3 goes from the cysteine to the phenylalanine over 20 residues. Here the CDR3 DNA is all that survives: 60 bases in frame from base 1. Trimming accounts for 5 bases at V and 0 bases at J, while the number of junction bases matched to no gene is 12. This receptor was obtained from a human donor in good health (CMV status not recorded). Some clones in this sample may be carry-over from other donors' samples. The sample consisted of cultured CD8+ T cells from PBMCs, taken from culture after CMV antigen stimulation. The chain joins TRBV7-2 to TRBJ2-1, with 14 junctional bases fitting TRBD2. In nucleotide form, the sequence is TGTGCCAGCAGCCCGCGCCACCTGGGACTAGCGGGGGTCTCCTACAATGAGCAGTTCTTC. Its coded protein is CASSPRHLGLAGVSYNEQFF.